This entry lists 23 T cell receptor beta chains sequenced from one sample in a study of cytomegalovirus exposure and HLA in healthy donors. TCRdb's copy holds only in-frame clones and misses some; the assay was immunoSEQ multiplex PCR. The repertoire holds fewer than 85,000 clones, with roughly 96% as singletons. Material for sequencing was PBMCs. The receptors derive from a woman aged 18-35 years in good health and CMV-seronegative.

In its sample, this clone was seen a few times. The V and J genes are TRBV19 and TRBJ2-1, with 10 bases lining up with TRBD2. This CDR3 contains 15 residues. Per the germline V gene, CDR1 is LNHDA and CDR2 is SQIVND (reference sequence). After removal of 3 bases from V and 5 bases from J, the junction contained 4 bases not matched to a gene. For the CDR3, the DNA is TGTGCCAGTAGTATTCAACTAGCGGGACACAATGAGCAGTTCTTC. Protein sequence: CASSIQLAGHNEQFF.

The genes are TRBV5-5 and TRBJ1-2, with no clear D. The germline V and J ends were trimmed by 4 bases and 11 bases, with 18 bases remaining between them. This CDR3 is built from 13 residues. Germline loops: CDR1 SGHKS, CDR2 YYEKEE (reference sequence). The DNA of the CDR3 is TGTGCCAGCAGCCCAAAGGGCCGGGGTTTTTACACCTTC. This translates into CASSPKGRGFYTF.

J is TRBJ2-1 and V is TRBV10-3; possibly TRBD2 for D (5 bases). The CDR3 covers 13 residues. The V end was cut by 7 bases, the J end by 1 base, with 8 bases between. Germline CDR1 reads ENHRY; CDR2 reads SYGVKD. CDR3 nucleotides: TGTGCCATCACTCCGGGATCCTACAATGAGCAGTTCTTC. Its translation: CAITPGSYNEQFF.

This clone was found once. This chain links TRBV14 with TRBJ2-7, with 9 nucleotides matching TRBD1. The CDR3 has 15 residues. The V and J ends lost 4 bases and 0 bases, in that order; junction bases with no gene match: 4. Germline-derived CDR1 and CDR2 are SGHDN and FVKESK. The CDR3: CASSLGQGPSYEQYF. The CDR3 DNA follows: TGTGCCAGCAGCCTCGGACAGGGGCCCTCCTACGAGCAGTACTTC.

The count of this clone is one. CDR3 DNA sequence: TGTGCCAGCAGTCCAGGTCTCTACGAGCAGTACTTC. Translation gives CASSPGLYEQYF. The chain combines TRBV27 with TRBJ2-7; D unresolved. This CDR3 is 12 amino acids long. In germline, CDR1 is MNHEY, CDR2 SMNVEV (reference sequence). Trimming removed 5 bases at V and 3 bases at J, with 8 bases between.

The chain uses TRBV19 and TRBJ2-7, with TRBD1 matching over 11 bases. This CDR3 is 16 amino acids long. Trimming took 5 bases from V and 3 from J; bases not matched to a gene: 9. Germline values: CDR1 LNHDA, CDR2 SQIVND (reference sequence). CDR3 DNA sequence: TGTGCCAGTAGTCGATACGGACAGGGGGCCAACTACGAGCAGTACTTC. It yields the protein CASSRYGQGANYEQYF.

V usage is TRBV27 and J usage is TRBJ1-4; D is unclear. Trimming removed 5 bases from V and 7 bases from J, with 17 bases in between. Per the germline V gene, CDR1 is MNHEY and CDR2 is SMNVEV (reference sequence). CDR3 length: 15 residues. The CDR3 DNA sequence: TGTGCCAGCAGTCCGACAATTAGTCAACGTGAAAAACTGTTTTTT. Its protein product is CASSPTISQREKLFF.

The chain has TRBV27 and TRBJ2-7; perhaps TRBD2 as D (5 bases). Trimming took off 4 bases at V and 4 bases at J, with 14 bases between the two ends. This CDR3 contains 14 residues. Germline V gene sequence: CDR1 MNHEY, CDR2 SMNVEV (reference sequence). CDR3 coding DNA: TGTGCCAGCAGTTCCGGGATTCTGCTTTACGAGCAGTACTTC. As protein: CASSSGILLYEQYF.

A single count supports this clone. This chain connects TRBV27 to TRBJ1-1; D gene uncertain. Looked up from germline, CDR1 is MNHEY and CDR2 is SMNVEV (reference sequence). This CDR3 has 13 amino acids. The V gene lost 4 bases and the J gene lost 11 bases, with 17 bases spanning the gap. DNA for the CDR3: TGTGCCAGCAGTTCAAGCGGCCTCCTCGGTGCTTTCTTT. Protein sequence: CASSSSGLLGAFF.

V usage is TRBV27 and J usage is TRBJ2-7, with D perhaps TRBD1 (5 bases). The ends were cut back, 1 base at V and 4 bases at J, with 14 bases in the middle. Germline V gene sequence: CDR1 MNHEY, CDR2 SMNVEV (reference sequence). The CDR3 has 15 amino acids. This CDR3 is CASSLWSGQLYEQYF. For the CDR3, the DNA is TGTGCCAGCAGTTTATGGTCAGGGCAACTTTACGAGCAGTACTTC.

V gene TRBV2 combines with J gene TRBJ2-3; TRBD2 agrees at 9 bases. The germline V gene has CDR1 SNHLY and CDR2 FYNNEI. Trimming removed 5 bases from V and 4 bases from J; junction bases left unmatched: 7. There are 15 residues in the CDR3. The CDR3 DNA sequence: TGTGCCAGCAGTTTTAGCGGGAGTGAGGCAGATACGCAGTATTTT. Translating gives CASSFSGSEADTQYF.

On this clone itself: This specimen includes other DNA sequences encoding the same CDR3. V is TRBV7-9 and J is TRBJ2-1; D is perhaps TRBD2 (5 bases). Germline-derived CDR1 and CDR2 are SEHNR and FQNEAQ (reference sequence). The ends were cut back, 5 bases at V and 0 bases at J, with 11 bases in the middle. The CDR3 is made up of 15 amino acids. The CDR3 region is CASSRSGSSYNEQFF. In nucleotides, the CDR3 is TGTGCCAGCAGCCGCAGCGGCAGCTCCTACAATGAGCAGTTCTTC.

The rearrangement links TRBV21-1 to TRBJ2-3; TRBD2, the table's D call, was not compared with the DNA. TRBV21-1 is designated a pseudogene. The CDR3 has 15 amino acids. The CDR3 nucleotides read TGTGCCAGCAGTCCAAGGATCCGGGTCACAGATACGCAGTATTTT. This encodes CASSPRIRVTDTQYF.

The J gene is TRBJ1-2, the V gene TRBV18; TRBD1 matches at 9 bases. V shed 5 bases, J shed 4 bases, and the junction held 8 bases outside the gene matches. The CDR3 length is 15 residues. Germline V gene lookup returns CDR1 KGHSH and CDR2 LQKENI. The chain's CDR3 is CASSTNRGPGYGYTF. CDR3 coding DNA: TGTGCCAGCTCAACCAACAGGGGGCCCGGCTATGGCTACACCTTC.

The chain recombines TRBV19 with TRBJ2-7; 9 bases line up with TRBD2. The V segment lost 3 bases and the J segment 3 bases; nucleotides outside the gene matches: 3. The CDR3 length is 14 residues. Germline assignment: CDR1 LNHDA and CDR2 SQIVND (reference sequence). The CDR3: CASSMTSGLYEQYF. In DNA form, the CDR3 reads TGTGCCAGTAGTATGACTAGCGGACTCTACGAGCAGTACTTC.

This clone was found once. The V and J genes are TRBV18 and TRBJ1-2, with TRBD1 matching over 7 bases. The CDR3 length is 15 residues. V lost 2 bases and J lost 0; bases outside the gene matches: 3. CDR1 and CDR2 (germline): KGHSH, LQKENI. The CDR3 DNA follows: TGTGCCAGCTCACCAGGGACAGCCGCTAACTATGGCTACACCTTC. The encoded protein is CASSPGTAANYGYTF.

This chain uses TRBV14 with TRBJ2-7; D is undetermined. Per germline, CDR1 SGHDN and CDR2 FVKESK. V was cut by 1 base and J by 2 bases, with 6 bases left in between. The CDR3 has 13 residues. CDR3 in amino acids: CASSQAYTYEQYF. CDR3 in DNA: TGTGCCAGCAGCCAAGCGTATACCTACGAGCAGTACTTC.

Here the CDR3 DNA reads TGTGCCACGGGACAGGGTATACGGGAGCTGTTTTTT. It encodes CATGQGIRELFF. The chain is built from TRBV30 and TRBJ2-2, with TRBD1 identical over 9 bases. The CDR3 is 12 amino acids. CDR1 GTSNPN and CDR2 SVGIG come from the germline V gene (reference sequence). With V trimmed by 8 bases and J by 9 bases, 7 bases remained unmatched.

The CDR3 bases are TGTGCCAGCAGTGCCGGAAGGGGCTTGAGCACTGAAGCTTTCTTT. It is translated as CASSAGRGLSTEAFF. The chain links TRBV27 to TRBJ1-1; D might be TRBD1 (5 bases). The V gene's germline CDR1 is MNHEY and CDR2 SMNVEV (reference sequence). CDR3 length: 15 amino acids. V lost 5 bases and J lost 4, with 17 bases in between.

The chain carries TRBV5-6 and TRBJ2-3, with D maybe TRBD1 (6 bases). Germline assignment: CDR1 SGHDT and CDR2 YYEEEE. With 2 bases removed from V and 1 base from J, the gap between germline ends came to 20 bases. CDR3 length: 18 residues. The CDR3: CASSFDTYRAPGTDTQYF. The CDR3 nucleotides are TGTGCCAGCAGCTTTGATACCTACAGGGCCCCCGGCACAGATACGCAGTATTTT.

The chain is built from TRBV28 and TRBJ1-5; 7 bases match TRBD1. The germline gives CDR1 MDHEN, CDR2 SYDVKM. Germline trimming cut 2 bases from V and 3 bases from J; bases unmatched to any gene: 10. This CDR3 comprises 17 residues. CDR3 bases: TGTGCCAGCAGTTTAGTGAGACAGGGACATTCCAATCAGCCCCAGCATTTT. It translates to CASSLVRQGHSNQPQHF.

The gene calls are TRBV7-9 and TRBJ1-1; TRBD1 aligns across 8 bases. Germline assignment: CDR1 SEHNR and CDR2 FQNEAQ (reference sequence). CDR3 length: 15 amino acids. V dropped 5 bases and J dropped 7; count of bases not matched to a gene: 12. The DNA of the CDR3 is TGTGCCAGCAGCCCCTATGGACAGGGTGGTATTGAAGCTTTCTTT. Amino acid sequence: CASSPYGQGGIEAFF.

The chain has TRBV2 and TRBJ1-2; a possible D gene is TRBD1 (6 bases). Germline CDR1 and CDR2: SNHLY and FYNNEI. CDR3 length: 17 residues. V gave up 2 bases and J gave up 6 bases, with 22 bases separating them. The CDR3 is CASSEISNRVRLDGYTF. CDR3 nucleotides: TGTGCCAGCAGTGAAATATCTAACAGGGTAAGGTTGGATGGCTACACCTTC.